These T cell receptor beta chains were read from a single sample in a study of post-analysis software for immune sequencing data. TCRdb analysed the PCR reads with MiXCR anew, one entry per CDR3 protein. The sample yields 250,000 to 300,000 distinct CDR3 sequences, less than 40% seen once. Source material: blood. All receptors come from a girl between 5 and 17 years old with multiple sclerosis. Both conserved end residues are part of each CDR3. The D gene is left open where the match is weak. Clone size is stated in some rows and not others, as once, few, many or a class when expanded.

d_call	v_call	j_call	clone_size	cdr3_nt	cdr3_aa
TRBD2	TRBV5-1	TRBJ2-1	many	TGCGCCAGCAGCAACGGACTAGCGGAAGAGCAGTTCTTC	CASSNGLAEEQFF
TRBD2	TRBV12-3/TRBV12-4	TRBJ2-3	many	TGTGCCAGCAGTCCGACCCTCGCGGGAGGTTGGGGAGATACGCAGTATTTT	CASSPTLAGGWGDTQYF
-	TRBV5-6	TRBJ2-1	many	TGTGCCAGCAGCTTCGGGACCTCGAATGAGCAGTTCTTC	CASSFGTSNEQFF
-	TRBV28	TRBJ1-1	many	TGTGCCAGCAGTGAGACAGGCCGGCCTGAAGCTTTCTTT	CASSETGRPEAFF
-	TRBV9	TRBJ2-1	-	TGTGCCAGCAGCTGGGATTTTAGCGGAACCAATGAGCAGTTCTTC	CASSWDFSGTNEQFF
-	TRBV28	TRBJ1-1	-	TGTGCCAGCAGTTTAAGGGCCCCGAGACAGGTCCCTGAAGCTTTCTTT	CASSLRAPRQVPEAFF
-	TRBV5-1	TRBJ2-2	few	TGCGCCAGCAGCTTGGGGTCTCAAGCCGGGGAGCTGTTTTTT	CASSLGSQAGELFF
-	TRBV6-6	TRBJ2-2	many	TGTGCCAGCAGACCCGGACCCAACACCGGGGAGCTGTTTTTT	CASRPGPNTGELFF
-	TRBV5-4	TRBJ1-1	-	TGCGCCAGCAGCTCCCGGACCGGTCAGGCGAGCACTGAAGCTTTCTTT	CASSSRTGQASTEAFF
TRBD1	TRBV6-4	TRBJ2-1	-	TGTGCCAGCAGTCCCAGGACAGGGCGAGGAGAGCAGTTCTTC	CASSPRTGRGEQFF
-	TRBV12-3/TRBV12-4	TRBJ1-5	-	TGTGCCAGCAGAATAGACAGGTTGAGCAATCAGCCCCAGCATTTT	CASRIDRLSNQPQHF
TRBD1	TRBV24-1	TRBJ1-2	many	TGTGCCACCGCCGACAGGGACTATGGCTACACCTTC	CATADRDYGYTF
-	TRBV7-9	TRBJ1-1	-	TGTGCCAGCAGCTTAGAACGGGACACTGAAGCTTTCTTT	CASSLERDTEAFF
-	TRBV7-8	TRBJ2-1	many	TGTGCCAGCAGCAGAGAAGCGGTAACGTACAATGAGCAGTTCTTC	CASSREAVTYNEQFF
TRBD1	TRBV20-1	TRBJ2-1	many	TGCAGTGCTATACCGGGACAGGTCAATGAGCAGTTCTTC	CSAIPGQVNEQFF